The rows below give T cell receptor beta chains drawn from one sample of a study of cytotoxic CD8 clonotypes in ibrutinib-treated CLL. Clones were read by immunoSEQ multiplex PCR, and TCRdb kept only the in-frame ones, dropping some. The sample consists of over 100,000 clones, roughly 85% of them appearing once. The material was PBMCs, obtained after 24 months of ibrutinib treatment. These receptors originate from a human donor with chronic lymphocytic leukemia. CDR3s include the opening cysteine and the closing phenylalanine or tryptophan. D genes are given only for firm matches. Clone size is stated in some rows and not others, as once, few, many or a class when expanded.

v_call	d_call	clone_size	j_call	cdr3_aa	cdr3_nt
TRBV6-1	TRBD1	.	TRBJ1-2	CASSERGQGANYGYTF	TGTGCCAGCAGTGAAAGAGGACAGGGCGCTAACTATGGCTACACCTTC
TRBV15	TRBD2	.	TRBJ2-7	CATSRDQREGYEQYF	TGTGCCACCAGCAGAGATCAACGGGAGGGCTACGAGCAGTACTTC
TRBV7-8	.	once	TRBJ2-1	CASSSPSYNEQFF	TGTGCCAGCAGCTCCCCCTCCTACAATGAGCAGTTCTTC
TRBV6-1	.	.	TRBJ1-5	CASKTGASNQPQHF	TGTGCCAGCAAAACGGGTGCTAGCAATCAGCCCCAGCATTTT
TRBV28	.	.	TRBJ1-5	CASRQKANQPQHF	TGTGCCAGCAGACAAAAAGCTAATCAGCCCCAGCATTTT
TRBV7-2	.	.	TRBJ2-2	CASSSRGPLNTGELFF	TGTGCCAGCAGCTCTAGGGGACCTCTGAACACCGGGGAGCTGTTTTTT
TRBV7-9	.	.	TRBJ1-2	CASSLATGPSNYGYTF	TGTGCCAGCAGCTTAGCGACGGGACCATCAAACTATGGCTACACCTTC
TRBV7-3	.	.	TRBJ1-2	CASSLIPLAGPYGYTF	TGTGCCAGCAGCTTAATCCCGCTAGCCGGGCCCTATGGCTACACCTTC
TRBV5-1	.	.	TRBJ1-2	CASSLVEGSYGYTF	TGCGCCAGCAGCTTGGTTGAAGGGTCCTATGGCTACACCTTC
TRBV7-8	.	.	TRBJ1-2	CASSLGPIVDYGYTF	TGTGCCAGCAGCTTAGGACCTATTGTAGACTATGGCTACACCTTC
TRBV9	.	.	TRBJ2-4	CASSVGPLGKNIQYF	TGTGCCAGCAGCGTAGGTCCCCTGGGCAAAAACATTCAGTACTTC
TRBV15	.	.	TRBJ1-1	CATSRERGFTEAFF	TGTGCCACCAGCAGAGAGCGGGGATTCACTGAAGCTTTCTTT
TRBV4-1	.	many	TRBJ2-5	CASSLGGGGETQYF	TGCGCCAGCAGCCTAGGAGGTGGCGGGGAGACCCAGTACTTC
TRBV7-8	.	.	TRBJ2-1	CASSFHVRPPSEDEQFF	TGTGCCAGCAGCTTCCATGTACGTCCTCCTAGCGAGGATGAGCAGTTCTTC
TRBV27	.	.	TRBJ2-1	CASSGGSYNEQFF	TGTGCCAGCTCCGGAGGCTCCTACAATGAGCAGTTCTTC
TRBV29-1	TRBD2	.	TRBJ2-1	CSVEKAGKGYNEQFF	TGCAGCGTTGAAAAAGCGGGAAAGGGATACAATGAGCAGTTCTTC
TRBV7-2	TRBD2	.	TRBJ2-3	CASSLNLAVSTDTQYF	TGTGCCAGCAGCTTAAACCTAGCGGTCAGCACAGATACGCAGTATTTT
TRBV7-9	TRBD1	.	TRBJ1-2	CASSWDSNYGYTF	TGTGCCAGCAGCTGGGACAGTAACTATGGCTACACCTTC
TRBV19	TRBD1	.	TRBJ1-1	CASTPTGGARQNTEAFF	TGTGCCAGTACCCCGACAGGGGGCGCAAGGCAGAACACTGAAGCTTTCTTT
TRBV7-2	.	.	TRBJ1-1	CASSLELGRTEAFF	TGTGCCAGCAGCTTAGAGCTGGGGAGGACTGAAGCTTTCTTT
TRBV28	.	.	TRBJ1-6	CASRGLGGSSYNSPLHF	TGTGCCAGCAGGGGGCTTGGGGGCAGCTCCTATAATTCACCCCTCCACTTT
TRBV14	.	.	TRBJ2-7	CASSPARWSDEQYF	TGTGCCAGCAGCCCGGCCCGGTGGAGTGACGAGCAGTACTTC
TRBV5-1	.	.	TRBJ1-2	CASNFGLDGYTF	TGCGCCAGCAACTTTGGGTTGGATGGCTACACCTTC
TRBV4-3	.	few	TRBJ1-1	CASSRTERNTEAFF	TGCGCCAGCAGCCGGACAGAAAGGAACACTGAAGCTTTCTTT
TRBV28	.	few	TRBJ1-1	CASNKPRGWTEAFF	TGTGCCAGCAACAAGCCGAGGGGGTGGACTGAAGCTTTCTTT
TRBV6-4	.	.	TRBJ1-2	CASSDGTGYLYGYTF	TGTGCCAGCAGTGACGGAACAGGGTACCTCTATGGCTACACCTTC
TRBV5-1	TRBD2	.	TRBJ2-7	CASSPLTSGGAHEQYF	TGCGCCAGCAGCCCGTTGACTAGCGGGGGGGCCCACGAGCAGTACTTC
TRBV7-2	TRBD1	.	TRBJ2-7	CASSRTGFEQYF	TGTGCCAGCAGCAGGACAGGGTTCGAGCAGTACTTC
TRBV9	.	.	TRBJ1-2	CASSVAGPYGYTF	TGTGCCAGCAGCGTAGCCGGACCCTATGGCTACACCTTC
TRBV9	.	.	TRBJ2-7	CATQALRSRWSGVSCYEQYF	TGTGCCACGCAAGCGCTTAGAAGTCGGTGGTCTGGTGTATCCTGCTACGAGCAGTACTTC
TRBV5-4	.	.	TRBJ2-1	CASSPGTDYSYNEQFF	TGTGCCAGCAGCCCCGGGACGGATTACTCCTACAATGAGCAGTTCTTC
TRBV11-3	.	.	TRBJ1-3	CASSQSSGSGNTIYF	TGTGCCAGCAGCCAGTCGTCGGGCTCTGGAAACACCATATATTTT
TRBV4-3	TRBD2	.	TRBJ2-1	CASSQGLAGGREFF	TGCGCCAGCAGCCAAGGACTAGCGGGGGGGCGGGAGTTCTTC
TRBV5-1	.	.	TRBJ2-2	CASSLEGGTGELFF	TGCGCCAGCAGCTTGGAAGGGGGAACCGGGGAGCTGTTTTTT
TRBV19	TRBD2	.	TRBJ2-2	CASSPLRGRAANTGELFF	TGTGCCAGTAGTCCCCTCCGCGGGAGGGCCGCGAACACCGGGGAGCTGTTTTTT
TRBV7-8	.	.	TRBJ1-5	CASSLDLNQPQHF	TGTGCCAGCAGCTTAGATTTAAATCAGCCCCAGCATTTT
TRBV10-3	TRBD1	.	TRBJ1-1	CAISFLGGSGTEAFF	TGTGCCATCAGTTTTTTAGGGGGCTCGGGGACTGAAGCTTTCTTT
TRBV4-3	TRBD1	.	TRBJ1-4	CASSQDHGQGGKLFF	TGCGCCAGCAGCCAAGATCATGGACAGGGCGGCAAACTGTTTTTT
TRBV7-3	.	.	TRBJ1-1	CASSSGVVNTEAFF	TGTGCCAGCAGCTCGGGGGTCGTCAACACTGAAGCTTTCTTT
TRBV7-2	.	.	TRBJ2-3	CASSLGTRRYF	TGTGCCAGCAGCTTAGGGACTCGTCGGTATTTT
TRBV16	.	.	TRBJ2-5	CASRQELGAVETQYF	TGTGCCAGCAGACAGGAACTAGGGGCCGTAGAGACCCAGTACTTC
TRBV9	.	.	TRBJ2-2	CASSVDGFAGELFF	TGTGCCAGCAGCGTAGATGGGTTCGCCGGGGAGCTGTTTTTT
TRBV28	TRBD1	.	TRBJ2-7	CASSPGTVGDYEQYF	TGTGCCAGCAGCCCCGGGACAGTTGGGGACTACGAGCAGTACTTC
TRBV9	TRBD1	.	TRBJ2-3	CASNPDRGTDTQYF	TGTGCCAGCAACCCGGACAGGGGCACAGATACGCAGTATTTT
TRBV10-1	TRBD2	.	TRBJ2-3	CAEPGPSGTSYSTDTQYF	TGCGCCGAGCCAGGGCCTAGCGGGACGTCCTATAGCACAGATACGCAGTATTTT
TRBV7-9	.	.	TRBJ2-2	CASSLLRGSTGELFF	TGTGCCAGCAGCTTATTAAGGGGAAGCACCGGGGAGCTGTTTTTT
TRBV1	.	.	TRBJ2-4	CTSSQVRLNLAALAKNIQYF	TGCACCAGCAGCCAAGTCCGTCTTAACCTAGCGGCATTAGCCAAAAACATTCAGTACTTC
TRBV6-5	TRBD1	.	TRBJ1-1	CASSWPGGYGSTEAFF	TGTGCCAGCAGTTGGCCAGGGGGCTATGGGAGCACTGAAGCTTTCTTT
TRBV29-1	TRBD1	.	TRBJ2-7	CSVEGQYYEQYF	TGCAGCGTCGAGGGACAGTACTACGAGCAGTACTTC
TRBV28	TRBD2	.	TRBJ2-1	CASSLVASGRDEQFF	TGTGCCAGCAGTTTAGTGGCTAGCGGGAGGGATGAGCAGTTCTTC
TRBV4-1	.	.	TRBJ2-7	CASSQAGRQTVDEQYF	TGCGCCAGCAGCCAAGCGGGGAGACAGACAGTCGACGAGCAGTACTTC
TRBV9	.	.	TRBJ1-4	CASSTRTATNEKLFF	TGTGCCAGCAGCACCCGGACGGCAACTAATGAAAAACTGTTTTTT
TRBV11-2	TRBD2	.	TRBJ2-1	CASSFDRGRVLIYEQFF	TGTGCCAGCAGCTTCGACCGCGGGAGGGTTTTAATTTATGAGCAGTTCTTC
TRBV19	.	.	TRBJ1-2	CASSIFPLPALQYGYTF	TGTGCCAGTAGTATATTCCCCCTCCCGGCACTACAATATGGCTACACCTTC
TRBV11-2	.	few	TRBJ2-7	CASSLQGTHEQYF	TGTGCCAGCAGCTTACAGGGGACCCACGAGCAGTACTTC
TRBV4-2	.	few	TRBJ2-2	CASSQESRVNTGELFF	TGTGCCAGCAGCCAAGAATCCAGGGTGAACACCGGGGAGCTGTTTTTT
TRBV11-1	TRBD1	.	TRBJ2-2	CASQTRGPRTGELFF	TGTGCCTCCCAAACGAGGGGGCCGCGCACCGGGGAGCTGTTTTTT
TRBV5-4	TRBD1	once	TRBJ1-2	CASSSRDRERGYTF	TGTGCCAGCAGCTCCCGGGACAGGGAAAGAGGCTACACCTTC
TRBV13	.	.	TRBJ1-3	CASSSLGNTIYF	TGTGCCAGCAGCTCCCTAGGAAACACCATATATTTT